There are a few counts of the clone carrying this T cell receptor (beta chain). CDR3 length equals 16 residues. Trimming removed 4 bases from V and 5 bases from J; junction bases left unmatched: 14. Germline-derived CDR1 and CDR2 are MNHNS and SASEGT. This sample was taken from a study of control samples from healthy donors and cancer patients. The table came from immunoSEQ multiplex PCR; TCRdb's copy has only in-frame clones and leaves some out. The sample records around 68,000 clones, around 84% being singletons. This clonotype originated in a man aged 45-65 years in good health. This chain links TRBV6-1 with TRBJ2-7, with 7 positions matching TRBD1. Sequenced sample: blood. This CDR3 is CASSGRDRVGMNEQYF. The CDR3 DNA is TGTGCCAGCAGTGGTCGAGACAGGGTAGGTATGAACGAGCAGTACTTC.